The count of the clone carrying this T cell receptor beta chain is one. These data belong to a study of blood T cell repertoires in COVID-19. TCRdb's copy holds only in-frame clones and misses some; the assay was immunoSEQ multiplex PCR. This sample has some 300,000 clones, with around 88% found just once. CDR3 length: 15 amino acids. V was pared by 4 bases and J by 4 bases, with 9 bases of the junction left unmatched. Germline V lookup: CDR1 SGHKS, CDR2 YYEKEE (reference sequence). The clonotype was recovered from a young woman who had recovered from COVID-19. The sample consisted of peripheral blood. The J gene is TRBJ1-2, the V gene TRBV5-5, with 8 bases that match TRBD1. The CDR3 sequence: CASSRDGTGVYGYTF. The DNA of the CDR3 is TGTGCCAGCAGCCGCGACGGGACAGGTGTCTATGGCTACACCTTC.